Each of the 24 T cell receptor beta chains below was sequenced from the same sample in a study of blood T cell repertoires in COVID-19. The repertoire was sequenced with immunoSEQ multiplex PCR; TCRdb's copy has only in-frame clones and lacks some. The repertoire holds over 150,000 clones, with 70% to 85% as singletons. Input material: peripheral blood. The receptor source for this set is a human donor with acute or convalescent COVID-19. The donor label of this sample is uncertain.

V is TRBV2 and J is TRBJ2-1, with D tentatively TRBD1 (6 bases). There are 12 residues in the CDR3. V was pared by 4 bases and J by 7 bases, with 8 bases between. Germline V gene lookup returns CDR1 SNHLY and CDR2 FYNNEI. The CDR3 DNA reads as TGTGCCAGCAGTGGGACAGTGAATGAGCAGTTCTTC. Residues: CASSGTVNEQFF.

The rearrangement links TRBV3-1 (or the pseudogene TRBV3-2) to TRBJ2-1, with unresolved D. Trimming cost V 3 bases and J 0 bases, with 9 bases left between them. The CDR3 extends over 15 amino acids. Germline V lookup: CDR1 LGHDT, CDR2 YNNKEL (reference sequence). The CDR3 reads CASSHGGSSYNEQFF. The CDR3 DNA sequence: TGTGCCAGCAGCCACGGCGGTAGCTCCTACAATGAGCAGTTCTTC.

Comments on this clone: Other DNA sequences within the sample encode an identical CDR3. The chain's CDR3 is CASSPRLAGYNEQFF. The CDR3 DNA sequence: TGTGCCAGCAGCCCCAGACTAGCAGGATACAATGAGCAGTTCTTC. V usage is TRBV7-3 and J usage is TRBJ2-1; 7 bases align to TRBD2. V trimming: 5 bases; J trimming: 4 bases; junction bases outside the gene matches: 8. This CDR3 comprises 15 residues. Per germline, CDR1 SGHTA and CDR2 FQGTGA.

The chain recombines TRBV4-1 with TRBJ2-3; D unresolved. V lost 1 base and J 0 bases, leaving 20 bases between the germline ends. This CDR3 has 19 residues. The V gene's germline CDR1 is MGHRA and CDR2 YSYEKL. CDR3 sequence: CASSQGPPASAKSTDTQYF. DNA of the CDR3: TGCGCCAGCAGCCAAGGGCCCCCCGCATCAGCGAAAAGCACAGATACGCAGTATTTT.

The chain joins TRBV2 to TRBJ1-1, with TRBD1 identical over 8 bases. This CDR3 has 14 amino acids. Germline V gene lookup returns CDR1 SNHLY and CDR2 FYNNEI. The V gene end was trimmed by 5 bases and the J gene end by 4 bases; junction bases not matched to a gene: 6. This CDR3 reads CASSQGARGTEAFF. As DNA, the CDR3 is TGTGCCAGCAGTCAGGGGGCCCGGGGCACTGAAGCTTTCTTT.

The gene calls are TRBV29-1 and TRBJ1-1, with D possibly matching TRBD1 (5 bases). The CDR3 length is 16 residues. V lost 5 bases, J lost 0 bases, and 19 bases lay in between. Per the germline V gene, CDR1 is SQVTM and CDR2 is ANQGSEA. The CDR3 here is CSVLGSRGGMNTEAFF. The CDR3 nucleotides read TGCAGCGTTTTGGGTTCGCGGGGGGGAATGAACACTGAAGCTTTCTTT.

The J gene is TRBJ2-5, the V gene TRBV6-5; 7 nucleotides align to TRBD1. The V and J ends lost 5 bases and 5 bases, in that order; junction bases with no gene match: 5. The CDR3 consists of 13 residues. Germline values: CDR1 MNHEY, CDR2 SVGAGI. CDR3 bases: TGTGCCAGCAGTAGACAGGGTATGGAGACCCAGTACTTC. Its protein is CASSRQGMETQYF.

The chain is built from TRBV5-5 and TRBJ2-4; 12 bases agree with TRBD1. This CDR3 contains 18 residues. V shed 2 bases, J shed 3 bases, and the junction held 9 bases outside the gene matches. In germline, CDR1 is SGHKS, CDR2 YYEKEE (reference sequence). This CDR3 is CASSFRDRGLFGKNIQYF. The CDR3 DNA sequence: TGTGCCAGCAGCTTCCGGGACAGGGGGCTTTTCGGCAAAAACATTCAGTACTTC.

This chain links TRBV3-1 (or the pseudogene TRBV3-2) with TRBJ1-2; 11 bases match TRBD1. The germline CDR1 and CDR2 sequences are LGHDT and YNNKEL (reference sequence). The CDR3 is 16 amino acids. Trimming at V came to 4 bases and at J to 6 bases, leaving 10 bases not matched to a gene. CDR3 loop: CASSRRSEGQGDGYTF. CDR3 bases: TGTGCCAGCAGCCGTAGATCCGAGGGACAGGGGGATGGCTACACCTTC.

The chain carries TRBV5-6 and TRBJ2-1; weak D call: TRBD2 (5 bases). CDR3 size: 13 residues. Germline V lookup: CDR1 SGHDT, CDR2 YYEEEE. V dropped 3 bases and J dropped 4 bases, with 8 bases sitting between them. CDR3 region: CASSSDWYNEQFF. In nucleotides, the CDR3 is TGTGCCAGCAGCTCGGACTGGTACAATGAGCAGTTCTTC.

This chain uses TRBV27 with TRBJ2-3, with D perhaps matching TRBD1 (6 bases). The V end lost 5 bases, the J end lost 1 base, and 13 bases lay between the germline ends. Germline CDR1 MNHEY, CDR2 SMNVEV (reference sequence). The CDR3 covers 15 residues. CDR3 region: CASSLQGTGTDTQYF. The CDR3 coding sequence is TGTGCCAGCAGTCTACAGGGAACCGGCACAGATACGCAGTATTTT.

This sequence joins TRBV7-9 and TRBJ2-7; possibly TRBD2 for D (5 bases). The CDR3 is 13 residues long. Germline lookup yields CDR1 SEHNR and CDR2 FQNEAQ (reference sequence). Trimming removed 4 bases at V and 7 bases at J, with 14 bases between. This chain's CDR3 is CASSSGYFREQYF. The CDR3 DNA reads TGTGCCAGCAGCTCGGGGTATTTTCGAGAGCAGTACTTC. Drawing the rest from reference TRBV7-9 and TRBJ2-7, the complete variable domain is DTGVSQNPRHKITKRGQNVTFRCDPISEHNRLYWYRQTLGQGPEFLTYFQNEAQLEKSRLLSDRFSAERPKGSFSTLEIQRTEQGDSAMYLCASSSGYFREQYFGPGTRLTVT.

V usage is TRBV11-2 and J usage is TRBJ2-7; 7 bases agree with TRBD1. Losses at the gene ends were 1 base for V and 3 bases for J; bases not matched to a gene: 3. Germline-derived CDR1 and CDR2 are SGHAT and FQNNGV. CDR3 length: 14 residues. The CDR3 reads CASSLGRGFYEQYF. For the CDR3, the DNA is TGTGCCAGCAGCTTAGGCAGGGGGTTCTACGAGCAGTACTTC.

The rearrangement joins TRBV12-3 or TRBV12-4 to TRBJ2-2; D is possibly TRBD1 (6 bases). The CDR3 contains 13 residues. The V end lost 7 bases, the J end lost 4 bases, and 10 bases lay between the germline ends. CDR3 sequence (DNA): TGTGCCAGCAAAGGGGGACGCACCGGGGAGCTGTTTTTT. Translated, it gives CASKGGRTGELFF.

The chain combines TRBV6-2 or TRBV6-3 with TRBJ1-1; perhaps TRBD1 as D (6 bases). The CDR3 consists of 16 residues. CDR1 and CDR2 from the germline V gene are MNHEY and SVGEGT. V gave up 6 bases and J gave up 0 bases, with 17 bases separating them. CDR3 protein: CASSHRKDRMNTEAFF. CDR3 sequence (DNA): TGTGCCAGCAGCCACCGAAAAGACAGGATGAACACTGAAGCTTTCTTT.

The chain uses TRBV5-1 and TRBJ2-1; 7 positions match TRBD1. CDR3 length: 15 amino acids. The germline V gene has CDR1 SGHRS and CDR2 YFSETQ. V lost 3 bases and J lost 6; bases outside the gene matches: 9. CDR3 protein: CASSSRSGGFNEQFF. In DNA form, the CDR3 reads TGCGCCAGCAGCTCCCGCTCAGGGGGTTTCAATGAGCAGTTCTTC.

J is TRBJ2-7 and V is TRBV12-3 or TRBV12-4; D is ambiguous. Trimming shortened V by 3 bases and J by 6 bases, and 6 bases separated the two germline ends. The CDR3 spans 11 residues. The CDR3 region is CASSFEVEQYF. The DNA of the CDR3 is TGTGCCAGCAGTTTCGAGGTCGAGCAGTACTTC.

A few counts support this clone. The CDR3 is CASRKREIDTQYF. The CDR3 DNA reads as TGTGCCAGCAGAAAGCGGGAGATAGATACGCAGTATTTT. V usage is TRBV6-5 and J usage is TRBJ2-3; 8 positions match TRBD2. CDR1 MNHEY and CDR2 SVGAGI come from the germline V gene. The CDR3 covers 13 residues. V gave up 6 bases and J gave up 5 bases; unmatched junction bases: 4.

The V call is TRBV7-9, the J call TRBJ1-3; 8 bases agree with TRBD1. Germline loops: CDR1 SEHNR, CDR2 FQNEAQ (reference sequence). The CDR3 spans 16 residues. The ends lost 4 bases at V and 2 bases at J; junction bases unmatched: 7. CDR3 in amino acids: CASSSRTGSTGNTIYF. The DNA for the CDR3 is TGTGCCAGCAGCTCCCGGACAGGGAGCACTGGAAACACCATATATTTT.

The table lists this clone with a few counts. The chain joins TRBV7-8 to TRBJ1-5, with D tentatively TRBD1 (5 bases). The CDR3 is 15 residues long. The V and J ends lost 3 bases and 4 bases respectively, with 13 bases between them. The germline CDR1 and CDR2 sequences are SGHVS and FQNEAQ. The CDR3 is CASSLEGWGNQPQHF. In DNA form, the CDR3 reads TGTGCCAGCAGCTTGGAGGGTTGGGGGAATCAGCCCCAGCATTTT.

V gene TRBV29-1 combines with J gene TRBJ1-5; possible D gene TRBD1, 5 bases. The CDR3 sequence is 13 residues long. The germline CDR1 and CDR2 sequences are SQVTM and ANQGSEA. V was trimmed by 3 bases and J by 11 bases, leaving 17 bases between them. The CDR3 loop reads CSVDTGARGTQHF. CDR3 DNA sequence: TGCAGCGTTGATACAGGCGCCCGGGGGACCCAGCATTTT.

This clone was recorded only once. The gene calls are TRBV4-2 and TRBJ1-4, with D tentatively TRBD1 (6 bases). The CDR3 contains 16 residues. The germline gives CDR1 LGHNA, CDR2 YNFKEQ. The germline V and J ends were trimmed by 4 bases and 3 bases, with 15 bases remaining between them. CDR3 loop: CASSPRVGGPNEKLFF. The CDR3 DNA reads TGTGCCAGCAGCCCTCGAGTAGGGGGACCTAATGAAAAACTGTTTTTT.

In this sample, this clone turned up once. V gene TRBV4-3 combines with J gene TRBJ2-4; 10 positions match TRBD2. V dropped 5 bases and J dropped 9; count of bases not matched to a gene: 10. Germline V CDR1 and CDR2: LGHNA, YSLEER. CDR3 length: 15 residues. The CDR3 here is CASSWTSGYGGIQYF. In nucleotides, the CDR3 is TGCGCCAGCAGCTGGACTAGCGGCTATGGGGGCATTCAGTACTTC.

The rearrangement links TRBV19 to TRBJ2-1; 9 bases align to TRBD1. Germline loops: CDR1 LNHDA, CDR2 SQIVND (reference sequence). The CDR3 runs to 16 residues. V lost 5 bases to trimming and J lost 4 bases; unmatched junction nucleotides: 9. CDR3 sequence (DNA): TGTGCCAGTAGTTACTACTCGACAGGGGGATACAATGAGCAGTTCTTC. This gives the protein CASSYYSTGGYNEQFF.